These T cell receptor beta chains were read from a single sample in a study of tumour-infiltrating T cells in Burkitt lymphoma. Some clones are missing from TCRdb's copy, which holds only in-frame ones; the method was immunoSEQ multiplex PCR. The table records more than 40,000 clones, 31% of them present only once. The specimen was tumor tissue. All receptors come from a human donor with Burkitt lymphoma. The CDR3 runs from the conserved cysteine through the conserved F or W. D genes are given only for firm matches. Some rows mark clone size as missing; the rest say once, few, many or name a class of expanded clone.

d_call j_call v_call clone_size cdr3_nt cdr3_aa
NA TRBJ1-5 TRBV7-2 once TGTGCCAGCAGCTTAATGCTTAGGGTTGTGGATGGCAATCAGCCCCAGCATTTT CASSLMLRVVDGNQPQHF
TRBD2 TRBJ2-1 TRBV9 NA TGTGCCAGCAGCGTAAATCCAGCGGGGTTTAGTGAGCAGTTCTTC CASSVNPAGFSEQFF
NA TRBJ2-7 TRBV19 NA TGTGCCAGTACCCCTGAGGGCAGCTCCTACGAGCAGTACTTC CASTPEGSSYEQYF
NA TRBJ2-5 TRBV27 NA TGTGCCAGCAGTTTCCGGGCCGTAGAGACCCAGTACTTC CASSFRAVETQYF
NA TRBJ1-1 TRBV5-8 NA TGTGCCAGCAGCTTGGGGGCAGTGAACACTGAAGCTTTCTTT CASSLGAVNTEAFF
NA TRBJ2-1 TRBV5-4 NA TGTGCCAGCAGCACCAGGGACACTTCCTACAATGAGCAGTTCTTC CASSTRDTSYNEQFF
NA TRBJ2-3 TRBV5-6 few TGTGCCAGCAGCTTGAGAATTTCAGATACGCAGTATTTT CASSLRISDTQYF
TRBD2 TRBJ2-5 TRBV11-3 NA TGTGCCAGCAGCCCCGGACTAGCGGGGAACCAAGAGACCCAGTACTTC CASSPGLAGNQETQYF
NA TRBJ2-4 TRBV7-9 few TGTGCCACCGCGGTAGCCAAAAACATTCAGTACTTC CATAVAKNIQYF
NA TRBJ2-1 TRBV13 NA TGTGCCAGCAGCCCCGTTAAACAGGGTGGAAATGAGCAGTTCTTC CASSPVKQGGNEQFF
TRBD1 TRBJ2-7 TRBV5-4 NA TGTGCCAGCAGCCCCCCCACCGGGACAGGGAGCTCCTACGAGCAGTACTTC CASSPPTGTGSSYEQYF
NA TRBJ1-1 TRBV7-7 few TGTGCCAGCAGCCCCCTGGGGGGGACGAACACTGAAGCTTTCTTT CASSPLGGTNTEAFF
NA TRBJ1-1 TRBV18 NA TGTGCCAGCTCACCACCACGTGGGGGGGAAACTGAAGCTTTCTTT CASSPPRGGETEAFF
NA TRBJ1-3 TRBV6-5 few TGTGCCAGCAGTTACTCGAGGGGGACGGGAAACACCATATATTTT CASSYSRGTGNTIYF
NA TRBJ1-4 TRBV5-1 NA TGCGCCAGCAGCTTGAGGGGGGTCCCCGAAGGTGAAAAACTGTTTTTT CASSLRGVPEGEKLFF
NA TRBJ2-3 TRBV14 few TGTGCCAGCAGCCAAGGCGGCACAGATACGCAGTATTTT CASSQGGTDTQYF
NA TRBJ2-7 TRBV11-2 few TGTGCCAGCAGGGGGTCCGGCGAGCAGTACTTC CASRGSGEQYF
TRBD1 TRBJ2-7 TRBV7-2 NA TGTGCCAGCAGCCCCGACAGGGGGAGGAACGAGCAGTACTTC CASSPDRGRNEQYF
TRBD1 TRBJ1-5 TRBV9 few TGTGCCAGCAGCGTAACGGGACAGAGCAATCAGCCCCAGCATTTT CASSVTGQSNQPQHF
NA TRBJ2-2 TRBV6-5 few TGTGCCGCGGCGCCCTCGAACACCGGGGAGCTGTTTTTT CAAAPSNTGELFF
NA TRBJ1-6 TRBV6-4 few TGTGCCAGCAGTGACGGCTTCGATTCACCCCTCCACTTT CASSDGFDSPLHF
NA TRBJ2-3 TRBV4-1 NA TGCGCCAGCAGCCGGGGGGTGAAACCCCCAGATACGCAGTATTTT CASSRGVKPPDTQYF
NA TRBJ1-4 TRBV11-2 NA TGTGCCAGCAGTTGGTCTAAGAGGGGCGAAAAACTGTTTTTT CASSWSKRGEKLFF
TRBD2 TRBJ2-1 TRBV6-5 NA TGTGCCAGCAGTTTTGGGACTAGCGGGGACAATGAGCAGTTCTTC CASSFGTSGDNEQFF
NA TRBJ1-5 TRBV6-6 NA TGTGCCAGCAGTTACCCCCAGTGGAATCAGCCCCAGCATTTT CASSYPQWNQPQHF
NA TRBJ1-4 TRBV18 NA TGTGCCAGCTCCCGTAACAGCCAAACTAATGAAAAACTGTTTTTT CASSRNSQTNEKLFF
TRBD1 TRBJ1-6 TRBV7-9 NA TGTGCCAGCAACTTGGTCGGGACAGGGCCTTCGGCCCTCCACTTT CASNLVGTGPSALHF
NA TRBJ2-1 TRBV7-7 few TGTGCCAGCAGCGAAGGTCTACGGGGGAGCGATGAGCAGTTCTTC CASSEGLRGSDEQFF
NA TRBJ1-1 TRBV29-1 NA TGCAGCGCGGTAAGTGGGAACACTGAAGCTTTCTTT CSAVSGNTEAFF
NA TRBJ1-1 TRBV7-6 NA TGTGCCAGCAGCTTAGGGGCAGCGAACACTGAAGCTTTCTTT CASSLGAANTEAFF
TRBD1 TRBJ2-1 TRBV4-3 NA TGCGCCAGCAGCCAAGATCCCCCCGGGACAGTTGGTCACAATGAGCAGTTCTTC CASSQDPPGTVGHNEQFF
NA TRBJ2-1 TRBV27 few TGTGCCACAGCAAGCCTAGCTGGTCGCGATGAGCAGTTCTTC CATASLAGRDEQFF
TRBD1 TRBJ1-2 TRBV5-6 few TGTGCCAGCAGCTTGGGGCGAGGGACAGGGCATGGCTACACCTTC CASSLGRGTGHGYTF
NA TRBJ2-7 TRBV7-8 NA TGTGCCAGCAGCTTAGTGCGGAGCACCTACGAGCAGTACTTC CASSLVRSTYEQYF
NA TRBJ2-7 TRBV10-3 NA TGTGCCATCAGCGACAGTTACGAGCAGTACTTC CAISDSYEQYF
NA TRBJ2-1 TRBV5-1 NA TGCGCCAGCAGCTTGAGGGCAGGTTACAATGAGCAGTTCTTC CASSLRAGYNEQFF
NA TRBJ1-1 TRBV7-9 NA TGTGCCAGCAGCTTAGCGGTGGCAGCCGAAGCTTTCTTT CASSLAVAAEAFF
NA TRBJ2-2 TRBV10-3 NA TGTGCCATCAGTGATAACCGGGGCAGGGTAAAGACCGGGGAGCTGTTTTTT CAISDNRGRVKTGELFF
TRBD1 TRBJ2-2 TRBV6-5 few TGTGCCAGCAGCCCGACAGGGTTTACCGGGGAGCTGTTTTTT CASSPTGFTGELFF
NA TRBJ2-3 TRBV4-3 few TGCGCCAGCAGCCAAGATGGAAGAGCGGCCACCGGTACGCAGTATTTT CASSQDGRAATGTQYF
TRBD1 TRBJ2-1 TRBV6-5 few TGTGCCAGCAGTGAGACAGGGACCGTTGAGCAGTTCTTC CASSETGTVEQFF
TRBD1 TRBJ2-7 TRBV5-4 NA TGTGCCAGCAGCGGGGGGACAGGGACCGAGCAGTACTTC CASSGGTGTEQYF
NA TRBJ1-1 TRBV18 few TGTGCCAGCATAGGCGATCAGAACACTGAAGCTTTCTTT CASIGDQNTEAFF
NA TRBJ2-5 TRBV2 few TGTGCCAGCAGGGCGGACGCCGTGGGGACCCAGTACTTC CASRADAVGTQYF
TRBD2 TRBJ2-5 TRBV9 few TGTGCCAGCAGACGATCTAGCGGGGGGGAAGGGACCCAGTACTTC CASRRSSGGEGTQYF
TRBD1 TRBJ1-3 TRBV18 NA TGTGCCAGCTCACCGGGACAGGGGTGGTCCAAGAGCTCTGGAAACACCATATATTTT CASSPGQGWSKSSGNTIYF
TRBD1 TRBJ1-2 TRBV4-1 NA TGCGCCAGCAGCCGAGACAGGGGTAATCACTATGGCTACACCTTC CASSRDRGNHYGYTF
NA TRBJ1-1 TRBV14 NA TGTGCCAGCAGCCCTCTAAGGGACTTTCCCTTTCCCACTGAAGCTTTCTTT CASSPLRDFPFPTEAFF
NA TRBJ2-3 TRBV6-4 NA TGTGCCAGCAGTGACGGGCGATCGGATACGCAGTATTTT CASSDGRSDTQYF
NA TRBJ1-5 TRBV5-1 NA TGCGCCAGCAGCTTGACGGGACAACCCAATCAGCCCCAGCATTTT CASSLTGQPNQPQHF
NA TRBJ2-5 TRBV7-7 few TGTGCCAGCAGCTTACAAAGCGGAGGGTTCGAGACCCAGTACTTC CASSLQSGGFETQYF
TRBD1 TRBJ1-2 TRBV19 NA TGTGCCAGTAGCGGGACAGGGGCCACGGGCTATGGCTACACCTTC CASSGTGATGYGYTF
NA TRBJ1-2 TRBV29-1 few TGCAGCGTTGCCAACCCTGAGGACTATGGCTACACCTTC CSVANPEDYGYTF
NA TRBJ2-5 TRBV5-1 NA TGCGCCAGCAGCCGGGACAACCAAGAGACCCAGTACTTC CASSRDNQETQYF
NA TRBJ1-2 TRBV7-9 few TGTGCCAGCAGCTTAGGCCGAACCAATGGCTACACCTTC CASSLGRTNGYTF